This T cell receptor (beta chain) is from a study of T cell responses to AZD1222 COVID-19 vaccine. Study-wide findings and caveats: Sampling captured repertoires only after the peak T cell response. Clonal diversity was possibly underestimated; the donors were predominantly white British and more often female.

Profiling relied on immunoSEQ multiplex PCR, and the TCRdb table lists in-frame clones only, not all of them. The sample records about 120,000 clones, roughly 88% being singletons. V shed 7 bases and J 2 bases; nucleotides not matched to a gene: 11. The CDR3 has 19 amino acids. Germline CDR1 SGHTA, CDR2 FQGNSA. To note about this clone: Its matching antigen is unknown.

This receptor was obtained from an adult in good health. The material was peripheral blood, obtained on day 0 of AZD1222 vaccination. V is TRBV7-2 and J is TRBJ2-1; 16 bases line up with TRBD2. CDR3 loop: CASKYGPGTSGGAYNEQFF. The CDR3 DNA reads TGTGCCAGCAAGTATGGCCCCGGGACTAGCGGGGGGGCCTACAATGAGCAGTTCTTC.